The clone carrying this T cell receptor (beta chain) appeared a single time. The second PCR ran 7 to 11 cycles with a sample-barcoded 5' primer and J-beta primers. TCRdb re-analysed the 5' RACE reads in MiXCR, keeping a single row per CDR3 protein. Of about 800,000 distinct CDR3 sequences listed, 46% are singletons. This specimen belongs to a study of blood T cells in healthy people across ages. Germline-derived CDR1 and CDR2 are MNHNS and SASEGT. The CDR3 is made up of 17 amino acids. The TCR comes from a man at least 80 years old in good health. The gene calls are TRBV6-1 and TRBJ2-7, with 15 positions matching TRBD2. The DNA matches TRBJ2-5 better at its end, which makes the J call doubtful. Input material: blood. CDR3 region: CASTLGLAGGSGETQYF. The CDR3 DNA reads TGTGCCAGCACCTTGGGACTAGCGGGAGGATCAGGGGAGACCCAGTACTTC.